The present T cell receptor (beta chain) was sequenced within a study of T cell responses to AZD1222 COVID-19 vaccine. Study-wide results and limits: Females outnumbered males among donors, who were mostly white British; clonal diversity was possibly underestimated. Only five to seven AZD1222 recipients were seropositive at baseline.

Produced via immunoSEQ multiplex PCR; TCRdb's table is partial and in-frame only. The sample holds 160,000 or so clones, approximately 89% seen once. About this clone: Its antigen is unidentified.

The TCR sequence derives from an adult in good health. This sample comprised peripheral blood, obtained on day 0 of AZD1222 vaccination.

The CDR3 DNA reads TGTGCCAGCAGCAATATCAGGCGGGCGCCCCCGCCAGATACGCAGTATTTT. It encodes CASSNIRRAPPPDTQYF. This sequence joins TRBV21-1 and TRBJ2-3; TRBD2, the D gene given by the table, was not confirmed from the DNA. TRBV21-1 is termed a pseudogene. This CDR3 region has 17 residues.